This TCR beta chain emerged from a study of blood T cell repertoires in COVID-19. Study background: Collection of acute and convalescent COVID-19 samples took place in the United States, Italy and Spain. Sources were T cells, B-cell-depleted T cells, or PBMCs; the material itself was cDNA or gDNA.

Germline-derived CDR1 and CDR2 are MNHEY and SVGAGI. V lost 2 bases and J lost 5; bases outside the gene matches: 11. CDR3 length equals 16 residues. In the original processing: The assay estimated nucleated cells by amplifying reference gene primers. Produced via immunoSEQ multiplex PCR; TCRdb's table is partial and in-frame only. V and J calls and clone size follow that table, whereas D and trimming were derived from the DNA. This table holds 300,000 to 350,000 clones, nearly 90% found once. The TCR comes from a middle-aged woman with COVID-19, enrolled during active disease. The chain carries TRBV6-5 and TRBJ1-1; TRBD1 agrees at 7 bases. The sample taken for sequencing was peripheral blood. CDR3 sequence reads: CASSYVRQGVGTEAFF. The CDR3 DNA reads TGTGCCAGCAGTTACGTCCGACAGGGAGTGGGGACTGAAGCTTTCTTT.